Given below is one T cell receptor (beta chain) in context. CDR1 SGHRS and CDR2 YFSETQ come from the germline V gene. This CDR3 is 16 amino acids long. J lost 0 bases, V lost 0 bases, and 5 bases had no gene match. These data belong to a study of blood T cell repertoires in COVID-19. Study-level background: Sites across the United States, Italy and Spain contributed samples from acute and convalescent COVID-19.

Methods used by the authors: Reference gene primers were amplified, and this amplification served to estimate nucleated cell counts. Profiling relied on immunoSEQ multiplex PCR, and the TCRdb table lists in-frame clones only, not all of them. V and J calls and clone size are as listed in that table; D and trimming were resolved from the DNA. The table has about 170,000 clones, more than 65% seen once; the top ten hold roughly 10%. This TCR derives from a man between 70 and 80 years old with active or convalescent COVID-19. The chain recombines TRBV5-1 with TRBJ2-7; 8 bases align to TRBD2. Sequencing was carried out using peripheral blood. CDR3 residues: CASSLVGSGNSYEQYF. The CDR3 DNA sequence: TGCGCCAGCAGCTTGGTCGGTAGCGGGAACTCCTACGAGCAGTACTTC.